Here is one T cell receptor (beta chain) with its context. V lost 5 bases to trimming and J lost 8 bases, with 13 bases between them. CDR3 length: 13 residues. Germline assignment: CDR1 SEHNR and CDR2 FQNEAQ (reference sequence). Measured with immunoSEQ multiplex PCR; TCRdb has only the in-frame clones, and not every one. This sample carries 140,000 or so clones, around 90% of them seen once, and the ten largest clones take roughly 1.4%. These data belong to a study of CD4+ T cells in melanoma. The clonotype was recovered from a human donor with melanoma. The chain couples TRBV7-9 to TRBJ1-3, with D perhaps TRBD1 (5 bases). The CDR3 nucleotides read TGTGCCAGCAGCCCAGGGACGGCGGACACCATATATTTT. Encoded protein: CASSPGTADTIYF.